Below are 29 T cell receptor beta chains sequenced from a single sample in a study of Ad26.COV2.S vaccination and SARS-CoV-2 variants. Specified treatment: 15 to 20 received Ad26.COV2.S at low or high dose, single or two shots; about 5 received placebo; per-sample allocation not given. On day 63 after the first injection, vaccine and placebo recipients gave samples. This table comes from immunoSEQ multiplex PCR, and its TCRdb copy is limited to in-frame clones, with some not included. The sample shows about 410,000 clones, less than 90% of them seen only once. Material: peripheral blood, obtained in a trial of Ad26.COV2.S vaccine versus placebo. The receptors were gathered from a person aged 18-65 years who received the Ad26.COV2.S COVID-19 vaccine or a placebo.

The V gene is TRBV4-1, the J gene TRBJ1-5; D gene uncertain. Trimming shortened V by 2 bases and J by 6 bases, and 11 bases separated the two germline ends. Germline CDR1 and CDR2: MGHRA and YSYEKL. The CDR3 covers 14 residues. CDR3 nucleotides: TGCGCCAGCAGCCAATCGGCCGCTGTTCAGCCCCAGCATTTT. This codes for CASSQSAAVQPQHF.

The chain uses TRBV6-5 and TRBJ2-3; D not certain. Looked up from germline, CDR1 is MNHEY and CDR2 is SVGAGI. This CDR3 is built from 13 residues. V lost 6 bases and J lost 5, with 12 bases in between. This CDR3 is CASSDPRQDTQYF. The CDR3 bases are TGTGCCAGCAGCGACCCCCGGCAAGATACGCAGTATTTT.

This chain uses TRBV27 with TRBJ2-2; possible D gene TRBD2, 5 bases. Trimming removed 2 bases from V and 5 bases from J, with 6 bases in between. The CDR3 contains 13 residues. Looked up from germline, CDR1 is MNHEY and CDR2 is SMNVEV (reference sequence). The CDR3 nucleotides are TGTGCCAGCAGTTTAACTAGTACCGGGGAGCTGTTTTTT. Its translation: CASSLTSTGELFF.

The chain couples TRBV7-8 to TRBJ2-7; TRBD2 matches 10 bases. The germline CDR1 and CDR2 sequences are SGHVS and FQNEAQ. Unmatched junction bases numbered 11, after V lost 1 base and J lost 2 bases. This CDR3 is built from 18 residues. CDR3 in amino acids: CASSLVGSGGALPYEQYF. The DNA for the CDR3 is TGTGCCAGCAGCTTAGTAGGGAGCGGGGGGGCCCTCCCCTACGAGCAGTACTTC.

As for this clone: At one boundary the junction diverges from the germline segment, which might be a read error. The J gene is TRBJ2-2, the V gene TRBV11-2; D is undetermined. CDR3 length equals 12 residues. CDR1 and CDR2 (germline): SGHAT, FQNNGV. The CDR3 nucleotides are TGTGCCAGCAACTTATTAGCCGGGGAGCTGTTTTTT. Translating it yields CASNLLAGELFF.

In its sample, this clone was seen many times. The chain carries TRBV9 and TRBJ1-1, with D perhaps matching TRBD1 (6 bases). Trimming removed 1 base at V and 1 base at J, with 14 bases between. This CDR3 has 16 amino acids. CDR1 is SGDLS and CDR2 is YYNGEE in the germline V gene. The CDR3 bases are TGTGCCAGCAGCGTAAGGCCAGGGGAGGGGAACACTGAAGCTTTCTTT. It yields the protein CASSVRPGEGNTEAFF.

The J gene is TRBJ1-5, the V gene TRBV6-2 or TRBV6-3, with D hard to call. Trimming pared 8 bases from V and 9 bases from J, leaving 11 bases between. In germline, CDR1 is MNHEY, CDR2 SVGEGT. The CDR3 runs 11 residues. CDR3 in amino acids: CASGRYGPQHF. CDR3 bases: TGTGCCAGCGGCCGCTATGGGCCCCAGCATTTT.

The V gene is TRBV6-5, the J gene TRBJ2-3; D gene unclear. V lost 7 bases and J 2 bases, leaving 13 bases between the germline ends. The germline CDR1 and CDR2 sequences are MNHEY and SVGAGI. This CDR3 has 14 residues. CDR3 sequence: CASKWATTTDTQYF. As DNA, the CDR3 is TGTGCCAGCAAGTGGGCAACGACCACAGATACGCAGTATTTT.

The chain couples TRBV27 to TRBJ1-5, with D tentatively TRBD1 (6 bases). Germline V gene sequence: CDR1 MNHEY, CDR2 SMNVEV (reference sequence). V shed 5 bases and J shed 6 bases, with 14 bases lying between them. This CDR3 spans 14 amino acids. CDR3 amino acids: CASSPRGGSQPQHF. In nucleotides, the CDR3 is TGTGCCAGCAGTCCCAGGGGTGGCAGTCAGCCCCAGCATTTT.

CDR3 region: CASSRGGGENYGYTF. In DNA, the CDR3 is TGCGCCAGCAGCCGAGGGGGAGGGGAGAACTATGGCTACACCTTC. The chain carries TRBV5-1 and TRBJ1-2; weak D call: TRBD1 (6 bases). Trimming removed 4 bases at V and 2 bases at J, with 15 bases between. Germline V gene data show CDR1 as SGHRS and CDR2 as YFSETQ. CDR3 length: 15 amino acids.

The genes are TRBV27 and TRBJ2-3, with 14 bases matching TRBD2. Germline V gene lookup returns CDR1 MNHEY and CDR2 SMNVEV (reference sequence). The CDR3 loop spans 19 amino acids. V dropped 0 bases and J dropped 0; count of bases not matched to a gene: 5. The CDR3 spells CASSLSQGLAGESTDTQYF. As DNA, the CDR3 is TGTGCCAGCAGTTTATCGCAGGGACTAGCGGGGGAGAGCACAGATACGCAGTATTTT.

The J gene is TRBJ1-5, the V gene TRBV6-6, with TRBD1 as a possible D gene (5 bases). CDR3 size: 15 residues. Trimming stripped 0 bases from V and 6 bases from J, with 12 bases between. Per the germline V gene, CDR1 is MNHNY and CDR2 is SVGAGI (reference sequence). The CDR3 DNA sequence: TGTGCCAGCAGTTACTCGGGGGGAATTGGTCAGCCCCAGCATTTT. Translating gives CASSYSGGIGQPQHF.

In this sample, this clone turned up a few times. The gene calls are TRBV6-4 and TRBJ2-1; 8 nucleotides align to TRBD2. CDR1 MRHNA and CDR2 SNTAGT come from the germline V gene. The V segment lost 3 bases and the J segment 3 bases; nucleotides outside the gene matches: 4. This CDR3 is built from 15 residues. CDR3 bases: TGTGCCAGCAGTGAAAGTAGCGGGAACTACAATGAGCAGTTCTTC. Its protein is CASSESSGNYNEQFF.

The chain combines TRBV11-2 with TRBJ1-2; no definite D call. V lost 1 base and J 7 bases, leaving 10 bases between the germline ends. Per germline, CDR1 SGHAT and CDR2 FQNNGV. The CDR3 length is 13 residues. The CDR3 coding sequence is TGTGCCAGCAGCTTAGCGACCGGGGTTGGCTACACCTTC. Translation gives CASSLATGVGYTF. Filled out from reference TRBV11-2 and TRBJ1-2, the complete variable domain reads EAGVAQSPRYKIIEKRQSVAFWCNPISGHATLYWYQQILGQGPKLLIQFQNNGVVDDSQLPKDRFSAERLKGVDSTLKIQPAKLEDSAVYLCASSLATGVGYTFGSGTRLTVV.

This clone was recorded once. The rearrangement joins TRBV12-5 to TRBJ1-1, with D uncertain. The CDR3 has 15 residues. The V and J ends lost 0 bases and 1 base respectively, with 9 bases between them. CDR1 and CDR2 (germline): LGHNT, FRNRAP. The CDR3 DNA reads TGTGCTAGTGGTTTGGTTTTGTCTGGGAACACTGAAGCTTTCTTT. Encoded protein: CASGLVLSGNTEAFF. Combining the CDR3 with reference TRBV12-5 and TRBJ1-1 gives the whole variable domain DARVTQTPRHKVTEMGQEVTMRCQPILGHNTVFWYRQTMMQGLELLAYFRNRAPLDDSGMPKDRFSAEMPDATLATLKIQPSEPRDSAVYFCASGLVLSGNTEAFFGQGTRLTVV.

Worth noting for this clone: At the DNA level, this CDR3 is encoded by other sequences in the same sample as well. This chain uses TRBV7-8 with TRBJ2-5; D is unresolved. Deletions cut 3 bases from V and 2 bases from J, with 7 bases between. The CDR3 runs 13 residues. Germline V gene sequence: CDR1 SGHVS, CDR2 FQNEAQ. This chain's CDR3 is CASSLPGQETQYF. The CDR3, as DNA: TGTGCCAGCAGCTTGCCTGGGCAAGAGACCCAGTACTTC.

V and J are TRBV6-1 and TRBJ1-2; possibly TRBD1 for D (5 bases). The CDR3 spans 14 residues. Germline lookup yields CDR1 MNHNS and CDR2 SASEGT. V lost 2 bases, J lost 6 bases, and 13 bases lay in between. The CDR3 coding sequence is TGTGCCAGCAGTGAAAATTGGGGGGAGGATGGCTACACCTTC. This codes for CASSENWGEDGYTF.

The V gene is TRBV15, the J gene TRBJ2-6; D not resolved. This CDR3 region has 15 residues. The germline CDR1 and CDR2 sequences are LNHNV and YYDKDF (reference sequence). V gave up 1 base and J gave up 4 bases, with 8 bases separating them. Here the CDR3 reads CATSRAGPGANVLTF. As DNA, the CDR3 is TGTGCCACCAGCAGAGCCGGCCCGGGGGCCAACGTCCTGACTTTC. Based on the CDR3 plus reference TRBV15 and TRBJ2-6, the full variable domain is DAMVIQNPRYQVTQFGKPVTLSCSQTLNHNVMYWYQQKSSQAPKLLFHYYDKDFNNEADTPDNFQSRRPNTSFCFLDIRSPGLGDTAMYLCATSRAGPGANVLTFGAGSRLTVL.

The chain couples TRBV18 to TRBJ1-1; perhaps TRBD1 as D (5 bases). V dropped 1 base and J dropped 7 bases, with 13 bases sitting between them. This CDR3 spans 14 amino acids. CDR1 is KGHSH and CDR2 is LQKENI in the germline V gene. CDR3 bases: TGTGCCAGCTCACCACTTTTAGGGGTCCGTGAAGCTTTCTTT. Its translation: CASSPLLGVREAFF.

This chain connects TRBV7-9 to TRBJ1-5, with D uncertain. Trimming took 3 bases from V and 1 from J, leaving 4 bases between them. The CDR3 totals 13 residues. The V gene's germline CDR1 is SEHNR and CDR2 FQNEAQ (reference sequence). The CDR3 is CASSFSSNQPQHF. CDR3 in DNA: TGTGCCAGCAGCTTCAGCAGCAATCAGCCCCAGCATTTT.

The rearrangement links TRBV19 to TRBJ2-3; D is unresolved. Germline V lookup: CDR1 LNHDA, CDR2 SQIVND (reference sequence). The CDR3 consists of 14 residues. Trimming cost V 5 bases and J 1 base, with 10 bases left between them. The CDR3 bases are TGTGCCAGTAGTCACCTCTCGGGCACAGATACGCAGTATTTT. Amino acids: CASSHLSGTDTQYF.

The chain uses TRBV10-3 and TRBJ1-2; no clear D. V lost 0 bases to trimming and J lost 8 bases, with 7 bases between them. From germline, CDR1 is ENHRY and CDR2 SYGVKD. This CDR3 contains 12 residues. CDR3 sequence: CAISESGQGYTF. The CDR3 bases are TGTGCCATCAGTGAGTCTGGGCAGGGCTACACCTTC.

The rearrangement uses TRBV10-3 and TRBJ1-6; D is possibly TRBD1 (6 bases). Germline assignment: CDR1 ENHRY and CDR2 SYGVKD. The V and J ends lost 2 bases and 13 bases respectively, with 15 bases between them. This CDR3 contains 14 residues. The CDR3 region has the DNA TGTGCCATCAGTGAGAGGCAGGGGACCTCGCCCCTCCACTTT. As protein: CAISERQGTSPLHF.

J is TRBJ1-1 and V is TRBV7-6; D is possibly TRBD1 (6 bases). This CDR3 region has 16 residues. Trimming removed 4 bases from V and 1 base from J, with 16 bases in between. Germline V gene lookup returns CDR1 SGHVS and CDR2 FNYEAQ. CDR3 sequence (DNA): TGTGCCAGCAGCTCGGGGGCCAGGGCCAGGAACACTGAAGCTTTCTTT. Translated: CASSSGARARNTEAFF.

This clone was picked up one time. This chain joins TRBV11-2 and TRBJ1-3; 7 nucleotides match TRBD1. The junction had 6 bases not matched to a gene; V was cut back by 4 bases and J by 3 bases. The CDR3 runs to 15 residues. Per germline, CDR1 SGHAT and CDR2 FQNNGV. The CDR3 region has the DNA TGTGCCAGCAGCTCGACAGGGTCCCGTGGAAACACCATATATTTT. The encoded protein is CASSSTGSRGNTIYF.

V and J are TRBV6-5 and TRBJ1-3; D is possibly TRBD1 (5 bases). Trimming stripped 7 bases from V and 4 bases from J, with 11 bases between. The CDR3 extends over 13 amino acids. CDR1 is MNHEY, CDR2 SVGAGI, per germline. Here the CDR3 reads CASTEGSGNTIYF. In DNA, the CDR3 is TGTGCCAGCACAGAGGGGTCGGGAAACACCATATATTTT.

The chain couples TRBV10-3 to TRBJ2-7; D unresolved. Germline assignment: CDR1 ENHRY and CDR2 SYGVKD. Trimming cost V 2 bases and J 6 bases, with 11 bases left between them. CDR3 length: 13 amino acids. In DNA, the CDR3 is TGTGCCATCAGTGAGGGTTGGCGTTCCGAGCAGTACTTC. Its translation is CAISEGWRSEQYF.

The chain links TRBV5-1 to TRBJ1-5, with D possibly matching TRBD1 (5 bases). The CDR3 spans 16 residues. Germline V gene data show CDR1 as SGHRS and CDR2 as YFSETQ. Trimming removed 3 bases at V and 4 bases at J, with 17 bases between. CDR3 sequence reads: CASSSAPTGSNQPQHF. The CDR3 DNA sequence: TGCGCCAGCAGCTCGGCCCCCACAGGTTCTAATCAGCCCCAGCATTTT.

CDR3 sequence (DNA): TGTGCCAGCAGCTGGGGGGCAGCAAAGTTCAATGAGCAGTTCTTC. Translation gives CASSWGAAKFNEQFF. The gene calls are TRBV11-3 and TRBJ2-1; the D call may be TRBD1 or TRBD2 (6 bases each). The germline CDR1 and CDR2 sequences are SGHNT and YENEEA. V dropped 4 bases and J dropped 6 bases, with 16 bases sitting between them. This CDR3 spans 15 amino acids.